Each of the 7 T cell receptor beta chains below was sequenced from the same sample in a study of tumor-infiltrating lymphocytes in oesophageal squamous cell carcinoma. Each CDR3 protein gets one entry after TCRdb re-called the PCR reads with MiXCR. The sample includes about 24,000 distinct CDR3 sequences, roughly 35% of them seen just once. The sequenced material came from esophageal tumor tissue. These receptors originate from a male donor with esophageal squamous cell carcinoma.

The CDR3 DNA reads as TGTGCCAGCAGCTTGGGATTCTGGCGGGGGGGCTCAAATGAGCAGTTCTTC. Its translation is CASSLGFWRGGSNEQFF. The V and J genes are TRBV7-6 and TRBJ2-1, with 9 bases lining up with TRBD2. J was trimmed by 7 bases and V by 3 bases; bases with no gene match: 13. CDR1 is SGHVS and CDR2 is FNYEAQ in the germline V gene. The CDR3 covers 17 residues.

The CDR3: CASSSNSGRINEQFF. CDR3 coding DNA: TGTGCCAGCAGCTCTAATAGCGGGAGGATCAATGAGCAGTTCTTC. The chain uses TRBV7-2 and TRBJ2-1; TRBD2 matches at 10 bases. This CDR3 region has 15 residues. The trim removed 4 bases at V and 6 bases at J, leaving 6 bases unmatched. Per germline, CDR1 SGHTA and CDR2 FQGNSA.

This clonotype occurred many times. V is TRBV10-3 and J is TRBJ2-7; perhaps TRBD1 as D (5 bases). This CDR3 has 13 residues. V lost 8 bases, J lost 0 bases, and 11 bases lay in between. Germline CDR1 is ENHRY and CDR2 is SYGVKD. This CDR3 is CAIEGVNSYEQYF. Here the CDR3 DNA reads TGTGCCATCGAAGGGGTTAACTCCTACGAGCAGTACTTC.

CDR3 DNA: TGTGCCAGCAGCCCCAGGGAGAAGGGTTACAATGAGCAGTTCTTC. It encodes CASSPREKGYNEQFF. The V call is TRBV7-3, the J call TRBJ2-7; possibly TRBD1 or TRBD2 for D (5 bases each). The DNA end is a closer match to TRBJ2-1, so the J assignment may be wrong. Germline V gene sequence: CDR1 SGHTA, CDR2 FQGTGA. CDR3 length: 15 amino acids.

V and J are TRBV7-2 and TRBJ2-1; a weak D match, TRBD2 (7 bases). V was pared by 4 bases and J by 6 bases, with 16 bases between. The CDR3 consists of 15 residues. Germline V gives CDR1 SGHTA, CDR2 FQGNSA. CDR3 coding DNA: TGTGCCAGCAGCTGGAGGGGGGGAACAGTCAATGAGCAGTTCTTC. The encoded protein is CASSWRGGTVNEQFF.

This clonotype was counted ten times or more. The J gene is TRBJ1-2, the V gene TRBV7-9, with unresolved D. The CDR3 runs to 12 residues. The germline gives CDR1 SEHNR, CDR2 FQNEAQ (reference sequence). Trimming shortened V by 5 bases and J by 3 bases, and 7 bases separated the two germline ends. This chain's CDR3 is CASSADHYGYTF. CDR3 sequence (DNA): TGTGCCAGCAGCGCGGACCACTATGGCTACACCTTC. The whole variable domain, filled in from reference TRBV7-9 and TRBJ1-2, reads DTGVSQNPRHKITKRGQNVTFRCDPISEHNRLYWYRQTLGQGPEFLTYFQNEAQLEKSRLLSDRFSAERPKGSFSTLEIQRTEQGDSAMYLCASSADHYGYTFGSGTRLTVV.

This clonotype was counted ten times or more. Since a much larger clone is just one base distant, this may be a read error. J is TRBJ2-7 and V is TRBV7-3; 7 bases line up with TRBD1. The CDR3 totals 15 residues. The germline V gene has CDR1 SGHTA and CDR2 FQGTGA. V was pared by 2 bases and J by 7 bases, with 11 bases of the junction left unmatched. This CDR3 is CASSLWDSIYNEQYF. The CDR3 nucleotides are TGTGCCAGCAGCTTATGGGACAGCATATACAATGAGCAGTACTTC.